This T cell receptor beta chain was identified during a study of control samples from healthy donors and cancer patients. Measured with immunoSEQ multiplex PCR; TCRdb has only the in-frame clones, and not every one. The sample includes about 130,000 clones, around 93% seen only once; the top ten take about 2.2%. The CDR3 is 16 amino acids. Germline trimming cut 4 bases from V and 0 bases from J; bases unmatched to any gene: 5. Per germline, CDR1 SEHNR and CDR2 FQNEAQ (reference sequence). Sequencing used blood. The rearrangement links TRBV7-9 to TRBJ1-3; TRBD1 agrees at 8 bases. This clonotype originated in a woman in her forties or fifties in good health. The CDR3: CASSSGTGISGNTIYF. The CDR3 DNA follows: TGTGCCAGCAGCTCCGGGACAGGTATCTCTGGAAACACCATATATTTT. Using reference TRBV7-9 and TRBJ1-3 for the parts outside the CDR3, the full variable domain is DTGVSQNPRHKITKRGQNVTFRCDPISEHNRLYWYRQTLGQGPEFLTYFQNEAQLEKSRLLSDRFSAERPKGSFSTLEIQRTEQGDSAMYLCASSSGTGISGNTIYFGEGSWLTVV.